This is a list of T cell receptor beta chains from one sample in a study of T cells expressing NK-cell markers. Reanalyzing the 5' RACE reads, TCRdb keeps one entry per CDR3 protein, without DNA. This sample's table has over 200,000 distinct CDR3 sequences. Sample: blood T cells: a sorted CD56 or NKG2C T cell subset, CD4+ or CD8+ T cells, or bulk PBMC T cells (not recorded which). The receptor set was obtained from a man aged 18 to 35 in good health. Both conserved end residues are part of each CDR3.

CDR3 protein	V gene	J gene
CASSYRTGTNSPLHF	TRBV6-5	TRBJ1-6
CAISEPYGTGGYEQYF	TRBV10-3	TRBJ2-7
CASRRAGGTHYEQYF	TRBV5-1	TRBJ2-7
CSANRRIPDEDTQYF	TRBV20-1	TRBJ2-3
CASSVGPRVQDYGYTF	TRBV9	TRBJ1-2
CASRLGLAGARVGSTDTQYF	TRBV6-2/TRBV6-3	TRBJ2-3
CASSQWAQNEQFF	TRBV4-1	TRBJ2-1
CASSLTHYNEQFF	TRBV12-3/TRBV12-4	TRBJ2-1
CASSFNPGLAGGVLETQYF	TRBV5-1	TRBJ2-5
CASSYSGVPSYNEQFF	TRBV6-5	TRBJ2-1
CAWSFRRASEQYF	TRBV30	TRBJ2-7
CASSKRTGGNQETQYF	TRBV6-1	TRBJ2-5
CASSGQGTIETQYF	TRBV18	TRBJ2-5
CASSSNGGQYF	TRBV6-5	TRBJ2-7
CSALQGAFYNEQFF	TRBV20-1	TRBJ2-1
CASSQVVGANYGYTF	TRBV4-3	TRBJ1-2
CSARVIGLAGLGEQFF	TRBV20-1	TRBJ2-1
CASSQSRTSGRADDTQYF	TRBV4-2	TRBJ2-3
CASRFQGAENTEAFF	TRBV27	TRBJ1-1
CASSSLSGRASYEQYF	TRBV28	TRBJ2-7
CSSLGVGAATYNEQFF	TRBV20-1	TRBJ2-1
CASSLHVRGTGGRADTQYF	TRBV12-3/TRBV12-4	TRBJ2-3
CSVGVTGDLTDTQYF	TRBV29-1	TRBJ2-3
CASSPGGSRPSPLHF	TRBV11-2	TRBJ1-6
CASSLPGAGVGEQYF	TRBV7-2	TRBJ2-7
CASSLQWRDEQFF	TRBV5-1	TRBJ2-1
CASSYSEWDGPQYF	TRBV6-2/TRBV6-3	TRBJ2-7
CSARGASEASGTQYF	TRBV20-1	TRBJ2-5
CASSPPRTGIYTDTQYF	TRBV18	TRBJ2-3
CSAPTGNYGYTF	TRBV20-1	TRBJ1-2
CASSANRGGGEAQHF	TRBV27	TRBJ1-5
CASSLGPGNGQPQHF	TRBV12-3/TRBV12-4	TRBJ1-5
CASSYSTQAGNTEAFF	TRBV6-5	TRBJ1-1
CATNTGLSQPQHF	TRBV19	TRBJ1-5
CASSVGQGSEQYF	TRBV9	TRBJ2-7
CASSYFVGGETQYF	TRBV6-5	TRBJ2-5
CASSQTLAGGEQFF	TRBV3-1	TRBJ2-1
CSVLAYSAAKNIQYF	TRBV29-1	TRBJ2-4
CSASALLGNTGELFF	TRBV20-1	TRBJ2-2
CASSLYGGLAGRTGDTQYF	TRBV5-1	TRBJ2-3
CASSLALAVQETQYF	TRBV5-1	TRBJ2-5
CASSQDPRGQQYF	TRBV3-1	TRBJ2-7
CASSLAGLGNEQFF	TRBV12-3/TRBV12-4	TRBJ2-1
CASSIRTGEKLFF	TRBV27	TRBJ1-4
CASSPLTGGETQYF	TRBV7-2	TRBJ2-5
CASSPWTLAGGQETQYF	TRBV19	TRBJ2-5
CSARLPSGRISYAEQFF	TRBV20-1	TRBJ2-1
CASSYATGALATEAFF	TRBV6-5	TRBJ1-1
CASSYFVGQPQHF	TRBV6-5	TRBJ1-5
CSARTGAEKLFF	TRBV29-1	TRBJ1-4
CSVLGTSGNTDTQYF	TRBV29-1	TRBJ2-3
CASTFLLGGEQYF	TRBV27	TRBJ2-7
CSARVGWRQGRSEAFF	TRBV20-1	TRBJ1-1
CATSRDQGRGSSYNEQFF	TRBV15	TRBJ2-1
CSVVPREGRTDTQYF	TRBV29-1	TRBJ2-3
CASSFTPSGRARYEQYF	TRBV12-3/TRBV12-4	TRBJ2-7
CSAIGMNNEQFF	TRBV20-1	TRBJ2-1
CASSLEPAGGIQETQYF	TRBV5-6	TRBJ2-5
CATSRGGLSYEQYF	TRBV15	TRBJ2-7
CASSLLTGGAVGAFF	TRBV7-2	TRBJ1-1